This entry lists 18 T cell receptor beta chains sequenced from one sample in a study of Tregs in tolerant kidney transplant recipients. Mixed chimerism was transient after nonmyeloablative marrow transplants from related graft donors. The protocol was immunoSEQ multiplex PCR, while the TCRdb copy is restricted to in-frame clones and leaves out a portion. The sample holds around 50,000 clones, about 92% seen once. Sample: CD8+ T cells from blood (PBMCs), taken 12 months after the transplant. The source is a human patient who received a combined kidney and bone marrow transplant. Some T cells may be provided by the graft donor.

The gene calls are TRBV15 and TRBJ2-1, with 12 nucleotides matching TRBD2. This CDR3 has 15 amino acids. In germline, CDR1 is LNHNV, CDR2 YYDKDF (reference sequence). V shed 4 bases, J shed 6 bases, and the junction held 4 bases outside the gene matches. The DNA of the CDR3 is TGTGCCACCAGCAATGGGACTAGCGGGCGCAATGAGCAGTTCTTC. Protein sequence: CATSNGTSGRNEQFF. Looking up the rest from reference TRBV15 and TRBJ2-1 gives the full variable domain: DAMVIQNPRYQVTQFGKPVTLSCSQTLNHNVMYWYQQKSSQAPKLLFHYYDKDFNNEADTPDNFQSRRPNTSFCFLDIRSPGLGDTAMYLCATSNGTSGRNEQFFGPGTRLTVL.

The gene calls are TRBV5-4 and TRBJ2-7; D is perhaps TRBD1 (5 bases). This CDR3 region has 12 residues. CDR1 and CDR2 (germline): SGHNT, YYREEE (reference sequence). Trimming left V 4 bases short and J 5 bases short, with 10 bases between. The DNA for the CDR3 is TGTGCCAGCAGCAAGGGGTCTAACGAGCAGTACTTC. Translation gives CASSKGSNEQYF.

The gene calls are TRBV4-1 and TRBJ2-7; the match to TRBD1 covers 12 bases. V shed 2 bases, J shed 2 bases, and the junction held 1 base outside the gene matches. CDR1 MGHRA and CDR2 YSYEKL come from the germline V gene. There are 15 residues in the CDR3. CDR3 residues: CASSQRDRGPYEQYF. The DNA for the CDR3 is TGCGCCAGCAGCCAAAGGGACAGGGGGCCCTACGAGCAGTACTTC.

The rearrangement joins TRBV27 to TRBJ1-1; possibly TRBD1 for D (5 bases). CDR1 is MNHEY, CDR2 SMNVEV, per germline (reference sequence). The CDR3 extends over 13 amino acids. Trimming pared 5 bases from V and 0 bases from J, leaving 7 bases between. The CDR3 region has the DNA TGTGCCAGCAGTCCAGGGTTGAACACTGAAGCTTTCTTT. This gives the protein CASSPGLNTEAFF.

V usage is TRBV7-9 and J usage is TRBJ2-1; D might be TRBD1 (5 bases). CDR3 length: 13 amino acids. Trimming pared 2 bases from V and 8 bases from J, leaving 10 bases between. Germline V gene sequence: CDR1 SEHNR, CDR2 FQNEAQ (reference sequence). The CDR3 nucleotides read TGTGCCAGCAGCTTAAGGGGTATCGATGAGCAGTTCTTC. Translation gives CASSLRGIDEQFF.

The chain recombines TRBV7-9 with TRBJ2-1, with 9 positions matching TRBD1. CDR1 and CDR2 from the germline V gene are SEHNR and FQNEAQ (reference sequence). V was clipped by 6 bases and J by 4 bases; unmatched bases: 10. CDR3 size: 16 residues. CDR3 in DNA: TGTGCCAGCAGGTTCCGGGACAGGGATAGTTACAATGAGCAGTTCTTC. Its protein is CASRFRDRDSYNEQFF.

This clone was observed once. The chain carries TRBV13 and TRBJ2-3; TRBD2 agrees at 11 bases. V shed 4 bases and J 3 bases; nucleotides not matched to a gene: 18. Germline CDR1 is PRHDT and CDR2 is FYEKMQ (reference sequence). This CDR3 comprises 20 residues. This chain's CDR3 is CASSSEWLAGGSVGTDTQYF. The DNA of the CDR3 is TGTGCCAGCAGCTCCGAGTGGCTAGCGGGAGGTAGTGTGGGGACAGATACGCAGTATTTT.

The rearrangement uses TRBV4-1 and TRBJ1-4; TRBD1 is a possible D gene (5 bases). V dropped 0 bases and J dropped 3 bases, with 14 bases sitting between them. The CDR3 totals 17 residues. Germline CDR1 and CDR2: MGHRA and YSYEKL. The DNA for the CDR3 is TGCGCCAGCAGCCAAGACGTAGCGGGACGGGCTAATGAAAAACTGTTTTTT. Its translation: CASSQDVAGRANEKLFF.

This sequence joins TRBV19 and TRBJ2-2; 7 bases align to TRBD1. The germline CDR1 and CDR2 sequences are LNHDA and SQIVND (reference sequence). V dropped 4 bases and J dropped 5; count of bases not matched to a gene: 7. The CDR3 extends over 15 amino acids. The CDR3 reads CASSTGQRGTGELFF. CDR3 DNA: TGTGCCAGTAGTACGGGACAGAGGGGGACCGGGGAGCTGTTTTTT. Full variable domain (rest looked up from reference TRBV19 and TRBJ2-2): DGGITQSPKYLFRKEGQNVTLSCEQNLNHDAMYWYRQDPGQGLRLIYYSQIVNDFQKGDIAEGYSVSREKKESFPLTVTSAQKNPTAFYLCASSTGQRGTGELFFGEGSRLTVL.

The rearrangement uses TRBV15 and TRBJ2-1; TRBD2 is a possible D gene (6 bases). Deletions cut 9 bases from V and 0 bases from J, with 12 bases between. This CDR3 region has 14 residues. Germline V gene sequence: CDR1 LNHNV, CDR2 YYDKDF (reference sequence). The CDR3 sequence is CATGLPSSYNEQFF. For the CDR3, the DNA is TGTGCCACGGGACTCCCGAGCTCCTACAATGAGCAGTTCTTC.

V usage is TRBV28 and J usage is TRBJ1-1; no clear D gene. Germline V gene sequence: CDR1 MDHEN, CDR2 SYDVKM. The V end was cut by 5 bases, the J end by 0 bases, with 7 bases between. The CDR3 length is 13 residues. CDR3 coding DNA: TGTGCCAGCAGTCGCACACTGAACACTGAAGCTTTCTTT. Amino acids: CASSRTLNTEAFF.

In nucleotides, the CDR3 is TGCGCCAGCAGCCAGTCGACAGGGGTTGATACGCAGTATTTT. It is translated as CASSQSTGVDTQYF. The chain recombines TRBV4-1 with TRBJ2-3; TRBD1 matches at 8 bases. Per germline, CDR1 MGHRA and CDR2 YSYEKL. This CDR3 spans 14 amino acids. V shed 3 bases, J shed 6 bases, and the junction held 5 bases outside the gene matches.

The chain links TRBV7-7 to TRBJ1-5; D is perhaps TRBD1 (6 bases). With 5 bases removed from V and 1 base from J, the gap between germline ends came to 15 bases. The CDR3 sequence is 16 residues long. Germline V gene sequence: CDR1 SSHAT, CDR2 FNYEAQ (reference sequence). CDR3 residues: CASSPTEQGSNQPQHF. The DNA for the CDR3 is TGTGCCAGCAGCCCAACCGAACAGGGCAGCAATCAGCCCCAGCATTTT.

V is TRBV6-1 and J is TRBJ1-1; D unclear. The V end was cut by 5 bases, the J end by 4 bases, with 11 bases between. Per the germline V gene, CDR1 is MNHNS and CDR2 is SASEGT. The CDR3 runs to 13 residues. CDR3 sequence (DNA): TGTGCCAGCAGTCCCGAGGAGGCCACTGAAGCTTTCTTT. It codes for CASSPEEATEAFF.

The chain links TRBV2 to TRBJ2-2, with 8 bases matching TRBD2. This CDR3 comprises 17 residues. The germline gives CDR1 SNHLY, CDR2 FYNNEI. V gave up 6 bases and J gave up 4 bases; unmatched junction bases: 13. In nucleotides, the CDR3 is TGTGCCAGCAGGGTGGACCTCGGGGGGGGCCCCACCGGGGAGCTGTTTTTT. Translated: CASRVDLGGGPTGELFF. Based on the CDR3 plus reference TRBV2 and TRBJ2-2, the full variable domain is EPEVTQTPSHQVTQMGQEVILRCVPISNHLYFYWYRQILGQKVEFLVSFYNNEISEKSEIFDDQFSVERPDGSNFTLKIRSTKLEDSAMYFCASRVDLGGGPTGELFFGEGSRLTVL.

CDR3 nucleotides: TGTGCCAGCAGCCTCAGCGGGGGGAGCAATCAGCCCCAGCATTTT. It encodes CASSLSGGSNQPQHF. The V gene is TRBV7-9, the J gene TRBJ1-5, with D possibly matching TRBD1 (5 bases). This CDR3 is built from 15 residues. Germline CDR1 and CDR2: SEHNR and FQNEAQ (reference sequence). Deletions cut 5 bases from V and 1 base from J, with 12 bases between.

In regard to this clone: A far bigger clonotype differs at one base, so this is likely a read error. The rearrangement joins TRBV9 to TRBJ1-1; D possibly corresponds to TRBD1 (5 bases). Germline CDR1 reads SGDLS; CDR2 reads YYNGEE. Deletions cut 5 bases from V and 9 bases from J, with 11 bases between. This CDR3 spans 11 amino acids. CDR3 sequence reads: CASSTGTKAFF. The CDR3, as DNA: TGTGCCAGCAGTACCGGGACTAAAGCTTTCTTT.

This clone was seen just once. V is TRBV7-6 and J is TRBJ2-7, with 8 bases lining up with TRBD2. Trimming at V came to 5 bases and at J to 6 bases, leaving 3 bases not matched to a gene. Germline V gives CDR1 SGHVS, CDR2 FNYEAQ. The CDR3 consists of 12 residues. CDR3 in amino acids: CASSRGGPEQYF. The CDR3 bases are TGTGCCAGCAGCCGCGGGGGGCCCGAGCAGTACTTC.